Each of the 26 T cell receptor beta chains below was sequenced from the same sample in a study of T cells in Graves' hyperthyroidism and ophthalmopathy. TCR beta CDR3 regions were amplified from RNA transcripts. The study used the HTBI primer set for a first-round RT-PCR of the TCR CDR3. Each CDR3 protein gets one entry after TCRdb re-called the multiplex PCR reads with MiXCR. The sample has about 180,000 distinct CDR3 sequences, 17% seen once; the top ten hold roughly 32%. Source material: blood. Every receptor here comes from a woman between 45 and 60 years old with Graves' hyperthyroidism.

This clonotype was detected ten times or more. J is TRBJ2-2 and V is TRBV6-4; D may match TRBD1 or TRBD2 (5 bases each). CDR1 is MRHNA and CDR2 is SNTAGT in the germline V gene. The CDR3 covers 14 residues. Trimming removed 6 bases from V and 4 bases from J, with 12 bases in between. The CDR3 bases are TGTGCCAGCAGAGGGACCGCAGGCACCGGGGAGCTGTTTTTT. This codes for CASRGTAGTGELFF.

This clonotype has a count of ten or more. V gene TRBV12-3 or TRBV12-4 combines with J gene TRBJ1-2; D call uncertain. Trimming removed 6 bases at V and 8 bases at J, with 13 bases between. This CDR3 is 12 amino acids long. CDR3 loop: CASRSWGEGYTF. CDR3 coding DNA: TGTGCCAGCAGGAGCTGGGGAGAGGGCTACACCTTC.

In this sample, this clonotype turned up many times. The chain has TRBV9 and TRBJ1-2, with 11 positions matching TRBD1. Trimming took 5 bases from V and 4 from J; bases not matched to a gene: 4. The CDR3 extends over 14 amino acids. Germline V gene lookup returns CDR1 SGDLS and CDR2 YYNGEE. The CDR3 DNA sequence: TGTGCCAGCAGAGGGACAGGGGGAGGCTATGGCTACACCTTC. This encodes CASRGTGGGYGYTF.

To note about this clonotype: This sequence may be a read error, since a much larger clone differs from it by one base. This chain joins TRBV6-1 and TRBJ1-1, with 7 bases matching TRBD1. Germline-derived CDR1 and CDR2 are MNHNS and SASEGT. This CDR3 has 13 residues. In nucleotides, the CDR3 is TGTGCCAGCTGGGGACAGATGAAAACTGAAGCTTTCTTT. Translation: CASWGQMKTEAFF.

The chain recombines TRBV27 with TRBJ2-1; maybe TRBD2 (6 bases). CDR3 length: 15 residues. With 2 bases removed from V and 2 bases from J, the gap between germline ends came to 10 bases. CDR1 is MNHEY and CDR2 is SMNVEV in the germline V gene (reference sequence). The CDR3 spells CASSLGGYPYNEQFF. CDR3 DNA: TGTGCCAGCAGTTTAGGGGGGTACCCCTACAATGAGCAGTTCTTC.

This clonotype appeared many times. This chain joins TRBV19 and TRBJ2-1; possible D gene TRBD2, 6 bases. Trimming shortened V by 5 bases and J by 3 bases, and 17 bases separated the two germline ends. The V gene's germline CDR1 is LNHDA and CDR2 SQIVND (reference sequence). This CDR3 is 16 amino acids long. The CDR3 bases are TGTGCCAGTAGTTCCCTCCAACGGAGGGTCTACAATGAGCAGTTCTTC. It is translated as CASSSLQRRVYNEQFF.

This clonotype was detected a few times. The chain uses TRBV5-5 and TRBJ1-1, with a weak D call TRBD1 (5 bases). CDR1 is SGHKS and CDR2 is YYEKEE in the germline V gene (reference sequence). With 3 bases removed from V and 9 bases from J, the gap between germline ends came to 15 bases. The CDR3 extends over 13 amino acids. The CDR3 region is CASSWSGTEKAFF. CDR3 DNA: TGTGCCAGCAGCTGGTCCGGGACGGAAAAAGCTTTCTTT.

In this sample, this clonotype turned up many times. At one end the junction does not follow the germline gene, possibly because of a read error. The J gene is TRBJ2-1, the V gene TRBV6-5, with 11 nucleotides matching TRBD1. The CDR3 length is 15 residues. The V gene's germline CDR1 is MNHEY and CDR2 SVGAGI. CDR3 sequence reads: CASSYSPGQGVPNVF. The DNA of the CDR3 is TGTGCCAGCAGTTACTCCCCGGGACAGGGGGTTCCAAATGTCTTC.

This clonotype has a count of ten or more. The chain recombines TRBV18 with TRBJ2-1; the match to TRBD1 covers 7 bases. V was pared by 3 bases and J by 0 bases, with 8 bases of the junction left unmatched. Germline V gives CDR1 KGHSH, CDR2 LQKENI. The CDR3 is made up of 17 amino acids. The CDR3 DNA sequence: TGTGCCAGCTCACCCGATGACAGGGCGCTCTCCTACAATGAGCAGTTCTTC. Protein sequence: CASSPDDRALSYNEQFF.

At least ten counts were recorded for this clonotype. J is TRBJ1-6 and V is TRBV5-1, with D uncertain. Looked up from germline, CDR1 is SGHRS and CDR2 is YFSETQ. Trimming removed 4 bases at V and 7 bases at J, with 15 bases between. There are 15 residues in the CDR3. CDR3 DNA sequence: TGCGCCAGCAGCCCCGTGTCCCAGGCAAATTCACCCCTCCACTTT. Protein: CASSPVSQANSPLHF.

This clonotype was seen many times. This chain joins TRBV12-3 or TRBV12-4 and TRBJ1-4, with D maybe TRBD1 (6 bases). This CDR3 is built from 14 residues. V was cut by 2 bases and J by 9 bases, with 13 bases left in between. In DNA, the CDR3 is TGTGCCAGCAGTTTAACACAGGGAAAAAAAAAACTGTTTTTT. This codes for CASSLTQGKKKLFF.

This clonotype was seen once. CDR3 nucleotide sequence: TGTGCCTGGAGTGTAGCTGGGACTGAAGCTTTCTTT. Protein sequence: CAWSVAGTEAFF. The V call is TRBV30, the J call TRBJ1-1; D gene ambiguous. Deletions cut 0 bases from V and 5 bases from J, with 7 bases between. CDR3 length equals 12 residues. CDR1 is GTSNPN, CDR2 SVGIG, per germline (reference sequence). The entire variable domain, with the rest obtained from reference TRBV30 and TRBJ1-1, is as follows: SQTIHQWPATLVQPVGSPLSLECTVEGTSNPNLYWYRQAAGRGLQLLFYSVGIGQISSEVPQNLSASRPQDRQFILSSKKLLLSDSGFYLCAWSVAGTEAFFGQGTRLTVV.

This clonotype was counted only a few times. This chain connects TRBV18 to TRBJ2-5; 8 bases are shared with TRBD1. Germline CDR1 is KGHSH and CDR2 is LQKENI. This CDR3 spans 15 amino acids. The J segment lost 2 bases and the V segment lost 4 bases, leaving 6 bases of the junction unmatched. The CDR3 sequence is CASSRGQAFQETQYF. In DNA, the CDR3 is TGTGCCAGCTCACGGGGACAGGCCTTTCAAGAGACCCAGTACTTC.

The chain joins TRBV7-9 to TRBJ1-1; no firm D call. CDR3 size: 11 residues. CDR1 is SEHNR, CDR2 FQNEAQ, per germline (reference sequence). Trimming took off 4 bases at V and 4 bases at J, with 4 bases between the two ends. Here the CDR3 reads CASSSSTEAFF. CDR3 nucleotides: TGTGCCAGCAGCTCCTCCACTGAAGCTTTCTTT.

At least ten counts were recorded for this clonotype. The gene calls are TRBV13 and TRBJ1-3; D is possibly TRBD1 (6 bases). The V end was cut by 6 bases, the J end by 0 bases, with 18 bases between. The CDR3 is made up of 17 amino acids. Germline V gene lookup returns CDR1 PRHDT and CDR2 FYEKMQ (reference sequence). The CDR3 here is CASRRIKGQRSGNTIYF. CDR3 nucleotides: TGTGCCAGCAGACGGATCAAAGGACAGCGCTCTGGAAACACCATATATTTT.

This clonotype came up many times. The chain recombines TRBV12-3 or TRBV12-4 with TRBJ1-1; D is uncertain. The CDR3 has 12 residues. The V end was cut by 5 bases, the J end by 2 bases, with 6 bases between. The CDR3 is CASSPPNTEAFF. CDR3 coding DNA: TGTGCCAGCAGTCCCCCTAACACTGAAGCTTTCTTT.

This clonotype was counted a few times. The CDR3 spells CASSIGGPYNEQFF. CDR3 sequence (DNA): TGTGCCAGTAGTATCGGGGGGCCTTACAATGAGCAGTTCTTC. The chain is built from TRBV19 and TRBJ2-1, with D perhaps TRBD2 (7 bases). Germline assignment: CDR1 LNHDA and CDR2 SQIVND (reference sequence). The CDR3 consists of 14 residues. Trimming cost V 3 bases and J 4 bases, with 10 bases left between them.

The V and J genes are TRBV3-1 and TRBJ2-7, with TRBD1 matching 10 bases. Germline-derived CDR1 and CDR2 are LGHDT and YNNKEL (reference sequence). The CDR3 totals 15 residues. V lost 5 bases and J lost 1; bases outside the gene matches: 5. The CDR3 here is CASSFRDRGSYEQYF. The DNA of the CDR3 is TGTGCCAGCAGCTTCCGGGACAGGGGATCCTACGAGCAGTACTTC.

In DNA form, the CDR3 reads TGTGCCAGCAGTTACTCCGGACAGTCCCCCTATGGCTACACCTTC. This sequence encodes CASSYSGQSPYGYTF. The chain combines TRBV6-5 with TRBJ1-2; D possibly corresponds to TRBD1 (6 bases). The CDR3 has 15 amino acids. Between the trimmed V and J ends, which lost 0 bases and 4 bases, there was a span of 12 bases. Germline-derived CDR1 and CDR2 are MNHEY and SVGAGI.

The chain has TRBV6-1 and TRBJ2-2, with TRBD1 identical over 8 bases. CDR3 length: 14 residues. Losses at the gene ends were 3 bases for V and 4 bases for J; bases not matched to a gene: 1. The V gene's germline CDR1 is MNHNS and CDR2 SASEGT. For the CDR3, the DNA is TGTGCCAGCAGTGAGGACAGGGCCACCGGGGAGCTGTTTTTT. Translation gives CASSEDRATGELFF.

This clonotype showed up just a few times. This chain connects TRBV9 to TRBJ2-7; the D is unclear. The CDR3 loop spans 14 amino acids. Trimming pared 0 bases from V and 6 bases from J, leaving 13 bases between. Germline-derived CDR1 and CDR2 are SGDLS and YYNGEE. Written as DNA, the CDR3 is TGTGCCAGCAGCGTAGAACTCCTGGACGGCGAGCAGTACTTC. Protein product: CASSVELLDGEQYF. The full variable domain, rest sourced from reference TRBV9 and TRBJ2-7, is DSGVTQTPKHLITATGQRVTLRCSPRSGDLSVYWYQQSLDQGLQFLIQYYNGEERAKGNILERFSAQQFPDLHSELNLSSLELGDSALYFCASSVELLDGEQYFGPGTRLTVT.

This clonotype was counted at least ten times. The V gene is TRBV7-9, the J gene TRBJ2-7; D may be TRBD1 or TRBD2 (5 bases each). This CDR3 is 12 amino acids long. The germline V gene has CDR1 SEHNR and CDR2 FQNEAQ (reference sequence). V was shortened by 3 bases and J by 6 bases, with 9 bases between the two germline ends. The CDR3 spells CASSLGVAEQYF. The CDR3 DNA sequence: TGTGCCAGCAGCTTGGGGGTCGCCGAGCAGTACTTC.

This clonotype was seen many times. The J gene is TRBJ2-3, the V gene TRBV3-1; the D is unclear. The V end was cut by 1 base, the J end by 2 bases, with 7 bases between. The CDR3 runs to 14 residues. Germline V gives CDR1 LGHDT, CDR2 YNNKEL (reference sequence). The DNA for the CDR3 is TGTGCCAGCAGCCAAGTGAGTGTCACAGATACGCAGTATTTT. Translation: CASSQVSVTDTQYF.

The J gene is TRBJ1-3, the V gene TRBV12-3 or TRBV12-4, with unresolved D. The CDR3 has 10 amino acids. Trimming took off 10 bases at V and 9 bases at J, with 10 bases between the two ends. DNA for the CDR3: TGTGCCACCCGGGGAGGCACCATATATTTT. Protein: CATRGGTIYF.

This clonotype was observed many times. The V and J genes are TRBV6-1 and TRBJ2-1, with D tentatively TRBD1 (6 bases). This CDR3 is built from 13 residues. The germline V gene has CDR1 MNHNS and CDR2 SASEGT. V was shortened by 6 bases and J by 12 bases, with 18 bases between the two germline ends. The CDR3 loop reads CASRRSTGLRQFF. In DNA, the CDR3 is TGTGCCAGCAGGCGATCTACAGGGCTACGGCAGTTCTTC.

This clonotype was seen at least ten times. V and J are TRBV5-1 and TRBJ2-1, with 10 nucleotides matching TRBD2. J lost 3 bases, V lost 1 base, and 7 bases had no gene match. The germline V gene encodes CDR1 SGHRS and CDR2 YFSETQ. CDR3 length: 17 residues. The CDR3 here is CASSLRAGGPVYNEQFF. The CDR3 DNA follows: TGCGCCAGCAGCTTGCGAGCGGGGGGGCCTGTCTACAATGAGCAGTTCTTC.